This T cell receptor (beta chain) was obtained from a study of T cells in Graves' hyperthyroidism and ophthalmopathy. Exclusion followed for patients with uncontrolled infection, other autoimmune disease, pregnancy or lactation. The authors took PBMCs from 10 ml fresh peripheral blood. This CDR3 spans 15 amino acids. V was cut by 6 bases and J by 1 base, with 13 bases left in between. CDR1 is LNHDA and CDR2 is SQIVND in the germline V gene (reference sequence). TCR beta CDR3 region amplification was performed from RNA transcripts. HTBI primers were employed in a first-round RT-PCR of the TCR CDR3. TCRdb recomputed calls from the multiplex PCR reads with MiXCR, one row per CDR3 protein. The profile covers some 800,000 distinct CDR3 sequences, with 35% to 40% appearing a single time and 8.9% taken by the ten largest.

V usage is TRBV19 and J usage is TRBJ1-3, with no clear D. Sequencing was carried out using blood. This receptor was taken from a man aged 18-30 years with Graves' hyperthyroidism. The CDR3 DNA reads TGTGCCAGTAGCCTAGGGAGGACGTCTGGAAACACCATATATTTT. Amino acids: CASSLGRTSGNTIYF.